This T cell receptor (beta chain) was identified in a study of blood T cell repertoires in COVID-19. The data were produced by immunoSEQ multiplex PCR, yet TCRdb's version contains in-frame clones alone and is incomplete. The sample has approximately 120,000 clones; about 81% are singletons. The CDR3 runs 17 residues. Source material: peripheral blood. This TCR was recovered from a man aged 25 to 40 with COVID-19, enrolled during active disease. The chain couples TRBV21-1 to TRBJ1-5; the table's D call TRBD1 went unverified against the DNA. TRBV21-1 is marked as a pseudogene. DNA for the CDR3: TGTGCCAGCAGCAAAAGAGTTGTACAGGGGAGCAATCAGCCCCAGCATTTT. Amino acid sequence: CASSKRVVQGSNQPQHF.